The 20 T cell receptor beta chains presented below share a single source sample, sequenced in a study of cytomegalovirus exposure and HLA in healthy donors. The PCR employed 60 Vbeta primers together with 13 Jbeta primers. The assay was immunoSEQ multiplex PCR, and TCRdb's table has in-frame clones only and misses some. The sample has about 120,000 clones; more than 60% are singletons. The sample comprised PBMCs. The receptors originated from a man aged 35-49 years in good health and CMV-seropositive.

This clone has more than one count but fewer than ten. This chain uses TRBV5-1 with TRBJ2-7, with a possible D match to TRBD1 (6 bases). Per germline, CDR1 SGHRS and CDR2 YFSETQ. This CDR3 has 14 amino acids. The ends were cut back, 4 bases at V and 4 bases at J, with 15 bases in the middle. The CDR3 protein is CASSGLGTTYEQYF. DNA for the CDR3: TGCGCCAGCAGCGGCCTGGGGACAACTTACGAGCAGTACTTC.

This clone appeared a few times. The chain uses TRBV27 and TRBJ2-7; TRBD2 aligns across 9 bases. J gave up 3 bases and V 6 bases, and 12 bases lay outside the gene matches. The CDR3 sequence is 16 residues long. The germline gives CDR1 MNHEY, CDR2 SMNVEV (reference sequence). The CDR3 is CASSRRGREGFYEQYF. The CDR3 region has the DNA TGTGCCAGCAGCCGTCGGGGGCGGGAGGGGTTCTACGAGCAGTACTTC.

The sample holds a few counts of this clone. The rearrangement links TRBV5-1 to TRBJ2-5; D perhaps matches TRBD2 (5 bases). The J call may be wrong; the DNA end is better matched by TRBJ2-7. CDR3 length: 13 amino acids. Looked up from germline, CDR1 is SGHRS and CDR2 is YFSETQ. The CDR3 sequence: CASSLGGLYEQYF. The CDR3 nucleotides read TGCGCCAGCAGCTTGGGCGGGCTCTACGAGCAGTACTTC.

As DNA, the CDR3 is TGTGCCAGCTCACCAAGTGGGAGCGGGAGTAGCACAGATACGCAGTATTTT. This gives the protein CASSPSGSGSSTDTQYF. The V call is TRBV18, the J call TRBJ2-3, with 8 bases lining up with TRBD2. The CDR3 sequence is 17 residues long. After removal of 2 bases from V and 0 bases from J, the junction contained 7 bases not matched to a gene. Germline V gene lookup returns CDR1 KGHSH and CDR2 LQKENI. The variable domain in full, with the rest retrieved from reference TRBV18 and TRBJ2-3, is NAGVMQNPRHLVRRRGQEARLRCSPMKGHSHVYWYRQLPEEGLKFMVYLQKENIIDESGMPKERFSAEFPKEGPSILRIQQVVRGDSAAYFCASSPSGSGSSTDTQYFGPGTRLTVL.

This clone was observed a single time. V gene TRBV18 combines with J gene TRBJ2-2, with D unclear. Germline V gene sequence: CDR1 KGHSH, CDR2 LQKENI. V lost 8 bases to trimming and J lost 6 bases, with 7 bases between them. CDR3 length: 11 residues. The CDR3 is CASGSPGELFF. In nucleotides, the CDR3 is TGTGCCAGCGGCTCTCCCGGGGAGCTGTTTTTT.

This clone was seen a handful of times. The gene calls are TRBV11-2 and TRBJ1-6; D might be TRBD1 (5 bases). Trimming removed 1 base at V and 5 bases at J, with 12 bases between. Germline V CDR1 and CDR2: SGHAT, FQNNGV. The length of the CDR3 is 16 residues. CDR3 nucleotide sequence: TGTGCCAGCAGCTTAGTAGGTCAGGGCGATAATTCACCCCTCCACTTT. Residues: CASSLVGQGDNSPLHF.

This rearrangement joins TRBV27 to TRBJ2-5, with D possibly TRBD2 on 5 matching bases. V dropped 1 base and J dropped 1 base, with 7 bases sitting between them. CDR1 is MNHEY, CDR2 SMNVEV, per germline (reference sequence). CDR3 size: 14 residues. The CDR3 here is CASSLFGLQETQYF. For the CDR3, the DNA is TGTGCCAGCAGTTTATTTGGACTCCAAGAGACCCAGTACTTC.

V and J are TRBV7-3 and TRBJ1-1, with D perhaps matching TRBD1 (5 bases). V dropped 0 bases and J dropped 3 bases, with 11 bases sitting between them. Germline values: CDR1 SGHTA, CDR2 FQGTGA. CDR3 length equals 15 residues. CDR3 amino acids: CASSLTGPVYTEAFF. CDR3 nucleotides: TGTGCCAGCAGCTTAACGGGGCCCGTGTACACTGAAGCTTTCTTT. Filled out from reference TRBV7-3 and TRBJ1-1, the complete variable domain reads GAGVSQTPSNKVTEKGKYVELRCDPISGHTALYWYRQSLGQGPEFLIYFQGTGAADDSGLPNDRFFAVRPEGSVSTLKIQRTERGDSAVYLCASSLTGPVYTEAFFGQGTRLTVV.

The J gene is TRBJ2-1, the V gene TRBV4-1, with a weak D call TRBD2 (5 bases). Germline assignment: CDR1 MGHRA and CDR2 YSYEKL. The V and J ends lost 4 bases and 4 bases respectively, with 11 bases between them. The CDR3 has 14 residues. CDR3 loop: CASSPSQRYNEQFF. In DNA form, the CDR3 reads TGCGCCAGCAGCCCTTCGCAGCGGTACAATGAGCAGTTCTTC.

V and J are TRBV7-8 and TRBJ1-1; D gene ambiguous. The germline gives CDR1 SGHVS, CDR2 FQNEAQ. Trimming took 4 bases from V and 1 from J, leaving 10 bases between them. The CDR3 contains 14 residues. CDR3 residues: CASSSETSNTEAFF. The CDR3 DNA reads TGTGCCAGCAGCTCCGAAACATCGAACACTGAAGCTTTCTTT.

The CDR3 sequence is CAISDRGNTDTQYF. The CDR3 region has the DNA TGTGCCATCAGTGACCGAGGGAACACAGATACGCAGTATTTT. V gene TRBV10-3 combines with J gene TRBJ2-3; D is possibly TRBD2 (5 bases). Trimming took 3 bases from V and 2 from J, leaving 9 bases between them. The V gene's germline CDR1 is ENHRY and CDR2 SYGVKD. CDR3 length equals 14 residues.

The gene calls are TRBV6-6 and TRBJ2-5; TRBD1 aligns across 8 bases. CDR3 length: 14 residues. V dropped 2 bases and J dropped 5; count of bases not matched to a gene: 4. Germline CDR1 and CDR2: MNHNY and SVGAGI (reference sequence). This CDR3 is CASSYGRGLETQYF. CDR3 in DNA: TGTGCCAGCAGTTACGGCAGGGGGCTTGAGACCCAGTACTTC.

The rearrangement joins TRBV4-2 to TRBJ2-5; 10 bases line up with TRBD2. The germline CDR1 and CDR2 sequences are LGHNA and YNFKEQ. V was pared by 1 base and J by 2 bases, with 1 base of the junction left unmatched. The CDR3 is 15 amino acids. The CDR3 here is CASSQGSGGQETQYF. The CDR3 DNA is TGTGCCAGCAGCCAAGGTAGCGGGGGGCAAGAGACCCAGTACTTC.

V and J are TRBV7-2 and TRBJ2-5; 8 nucleotides match TRBD1. The germline V gene encodes CDR1 SGHTA and CDR2 FQGNSA. V lost 5 bases to trimming and J lost 0 bases; unmatched junction nucleotides: 8. The CDR3 runs 16 residues. DNA of the CDR3: TGTGCCAGCAGCCCCTGGACAGGGAACGACCAAGAGACCCAGTACTTC. Its protein product is CASSPWTGNDQETQYF.

This chain connects TRBV2 to TRBJ1-4; D gene unclear. V dropped 6 bases and J dropped 0 bases, with 8 bases sitting between them. The germline V gene has CDR1 SNHLY and CDR2 FYNNEI. This CDR3 has 14 residues. CDR3 amino acids: CASREESTNEKLFF. The CDR3 region has the DNA TGTGCCAGCAGGGAGGAATCAACTAATGAAAAACTGTTTTTT.

V is TRBV4-1 and J is TRBJ2-2; D possibly corresponds to TRBD1 (6 bases). The V gene lost 1 base and the J gene lost 4 bases, with 10 bases spanning the gap. This CDR3 has 15 amino acids. The germline V gene has CDR1 MGHRA and CDR2 YSYEKL. The CDR3 reads CASSQGLGGTGELFF. CDR3 in DNA: TGCGCCAGCAGCCAAGGGTTAGGGGGCACCGGGGAGCTGTTTTTT.

This rearrangement joins TRBV2 to TRBJ1-2; D gene uncertain. Deletions cut 7 bases from V and 0 bases from J, with 12 bases between. Germline-derived CDR1 and CDR2 are SNHLY and FYNNEI. The CDR3 consists of 14 residues. This CDR3 is CASTETVTNYGYTF. The CDR3 coding sequence is TGTGCCAGCACCGAAACAGTTACTAACTATGGCTACACCTTC.

This rearrangement joins TRBV4-1 to TRBJ2-7, with 7 bases identical to TRBD1. The ends lost 0 bases at V and 3 bases at J; junction bases unmatched: 11. The CDR3 consists of 17 residues. The germline gives CDR1 MGHRA, CDR2 YSYEKL. CDR3 amino acids: CASSQDISQGVNYEQYF. For the CDR3, the DNA is TGCGCCAGCAGCCAAGATATCTCCCAGGGGGTTAACTACGAGCAGTACTTC.

The V call is TRBV18, the J call TRBJ2-1; TRBD2 matches at 7 bases. V dropped 0 bases and J dropped 4; count of bases not matched to a gene: 6. Germline CDR1 is KGHSH and CDR2 is LQKENI. CDR3 length: 16 residues. CDR3 region: CASSPPRTGGYNEQFF. The DNA for the CDR3 is TGTGCCAGCTCACCACCGAGAACGGGGGGTTACAATGAGCAGTTCTTC. The whole variable domain, filled in from reference TRBV18 and TRBJ2-1, reads NAGVMQNPRHLVRRRGQEARLRCSPMKGHSHVYWYRQLPEEGLKFMVYLQKENIIDESGMPKERFSAEFPKEGPSILRIQQVVRGDSAAYFCASSPPRTGGYNEQFFGPGTRLTVL.

This chain joins TRBV4-1 and TRBJ2-1; TRBD2 matches at 8 bases. With V trimmed by 5 bases and J by 3 bases, 15 bases remained unmatched. CDR1 is MGHRA and CDR2 is YSYEKL in the germline V gene. The CDR3 is 18 residues long. CDR3 region: CASSAGSSSSGRYNEQFF. CDR3 sequence (DNA): TGCGCCAGCAGCGCCGGAAGCTCCTCTAGCGGGCGCTACAATGAGCAGTTCTTC.